These T cell receptor beta chains were read from a single sample in a study of cytomegalovirus exposure and HLA in healthy donors. Here immunoSEQ multiplex PCR was the method, and the copy in TCRdb shows in-frame clones only, minus some. Among about 250,000 clones listed, over 70% were seen once. Sequencing was carried out using PBMCs. These receptors were obtained from a girl aged 2 to 9 in good health and CMV-seronegative. CDR3s include the opening cysteine and the closing phenylalanine or tryptophan. The order of the fields is V gene, clone size, J gene, D gene, CDR3 DNA, CDR3 protein. A D gene is named only where the DNA matches it firmly. Clone size is not always given. Where it is, it says once, few, many or a class for expanded clones.

TRBV5-1	NA	TRBJ2-5	NA	TGCGCCAGCAGCTTGGATCTGGAGACCCAGTACTTC	CASSLDLETQYF
TRBV25-1	NA	TRBJ2-3	NA	TGTGCCAGCAGTGATGCAGGATCAGATACGCAGTATTTT	CASSDAGSDTQYF
TRBV30	NA	TRBJ2-7	TRBD2	TGTGCCTGCAGACTAGCGGGAGGATACGAGCAGTACTTC	CACRLAGGYEQYF
TRBV7-9	NA	TRBJ1-5	NA	TGTGCCAGCAGCCCACAGGGCAATCAGCCCCAGCATTTT	CASSPQGNQPQHF
TRBV5-1	once	TRBJ1-4	NA	TGCGCCAGCAGCTTGCTTTCAGGGGATGGCGAAAAACTGTTTTTT	CASSLLSGDGEKLFF
TRBV28	NA	TRBJ2-7	TRBD1	TGTGCCAGCAGACCTGACAGGGGAACCTACGAGCAGTACTTC	CASRPDRGTYEQYF
TRBV7-9	NA	TRBJ2-7	NA	TGTGCCAGCAGCTTTACTCTCGAGCAGTACTTC	CASSFTLEQYF
TRBV19	NA	TRBJ2-5	NA	TGTGCCAGTAGCGACAGTGGGGAGACCCAGTACTTC	CASSDSGETQYF
TRBV28	NA	TRBJ2-1	TRBD1	TGTGCCAGCAGCCTAACACAGGGGCCTTGGGACAATGAGCAGTTCTTC	CASSLTQGPWDNEQFF
TRBV5-1	NA	TRBJ2-7	TRBD1	TGCGCCAGCAGCCCACGGGACAGGAGTTACGAGCAGTACTTC	CASSPRDRSYEQYF
TRBV27	NA	TRBJ2-1	NA	TGTGCCAGCAGTTTAGGTGGGGGGGCCTGGAATGAGCAGTTCTTC	CASSLGGGAWNEQFF
TRBV4-2	NA	TRBJ1-6	NA	TGTGCCAGCAGCCAAGATTTTTCGGGGTTAGGTTCACCCCTCCACTTT	CASSQDFSGLGSPLHF
TRBV10-2	NA	TRBJ1-1	NA	TGCGCCAGCAGTGAGTCGTGGGGGCGCGGTTGGAACACTGAAGCTTTCTTT	CASSESWGRGWNTEAFF
TRBV7-8	few	TRBJ2-3	NA	TGTGCCAGCAGCTTAGAGGCCAGGGCGACCCGAGATACGCAGTATTTT	CASSLEARATRDTQYF
TRBV5-5	NA	TRBJ2-7	NA	TGTGCCAGCAGCTTGATGGAGCATTACTACGAGCAGTACTTC	CASSLMEHYYEQYF
TRBV6-5	NA	TRBJ2-5	NA	TGTGCCAGCAGCCCCAGGACAGCTCGTCAAGAGACCCAGTACTTC	CASSPRTARQETQYF
TRBV2	NA	TRBJ2-1	NA	TGTGCCAGCAGTGAACAACCCAGCTCCTACAATGAGCAGTTCTTC	CASSEQPSSYNEQFF
TRBV15	NA	TRBJ1-2	TRBD1	TGTGCCACCAGCAGAGATCGGGGCAGGGGGCTTGTCTATGGCTACACCTTC	CATSRDRGRGLVYGYTF
TRBV28	few	TRBJ2-1	TRBD1	TGTGCCAGCAGATGGACAGGAAACGGTGAGCAGTTCTTC	CASRWTGNGEQFF
TRBV27	NA	TRBJ2-7	TRBD2	TGTGCCAGCAGTCGAAGCGGGGGGACCTACGAGCAGTACTTC	CASSRSGGTYEQYF
TRBV5-8	NA	TRBJ1-3	NA	TGTGCCAGCAGCCCCCACGGAGCCTCTGGAAACACCATATATTTT	CASSPHGASGNTIYF
TRBV6-5	NA	TRBJ1-5	NA	TGTGCCAGCAGTTACGCAGGGAATGGCAATCAGCCCCAGCATTTT	CASSYAGNGNQPQHF
TRBV2	NA	TRBJ1-6	TRBD1	TGTGCCAGCACCGGGACAGAGTATAATTCACCCCTCCACTTT	CASTGTEYNSPLHF
TRBV29-1	NA	TRBJ2-2	NA	TGCAGACACCGGGACAACTCGAACACCGGGGAGCTGTTTTTT	CRHRDNSNTGELFF
TRBV4-1	few	TRBJ2-5	TRBD1	TGCGCCAGCAGCCAAACAGACAGGGTCGGAGAGACCCAGTACTTC	CASSQTDRVGETQYF
TRBV4-2	NA	TRBJ2-7	TRBD1	TGTGCCAGCAGCCCCGGGACAGGGGCCTACGAGCAGTACTTC	CASSPGTGAYEQYF
TRBV6-6	NA	TRBJ2-3	TRBD2	TGTGCCATTTCGAGGCTTATGAGCGGGAGCCCAGATACGCAGTATTTT	CAISRLMSGSPDTQYF
TRBV5-4	NA	TRBJ1-2	NA	TGTGCCAGCAGCTGGGTCTGGCTCCGGGGGAACTATGGCTACACCTTC	CASSWVWLRGNYGYTF
TRBV7-9	NA	TRBJ1-4	TRBD1	TGTGCCAGCAGCCAACCGGGACAGACGACCTCTAATGAAAAACTGTTTTTT	CASSQPGQTTSNEKLFF
TRBV5-8	few	TRBJ1-1	NA	TGTGCCAGCAGCGTTACAGCGAACACTGAAGCTTTCTTT	CASSVTANTEAFF
TRBV15	NA	TRBJ1-3	TRBD1	TGTGCCACCAGCAGGTCCAGACAGGGGAGCTCTGGAAACACCATATATTTT	CATSRSRQGSSGNTIYF
TRBV15	NA	TRBJ1-2	NA	TGTGCCACCAGCAGAGATGGGGACACCAGGATCTATGGCTACACCTTC	CATSRDGDTRIYGYTF
TRBV27	NA	TRBJ2-3	TRBD2	TGTGCCAGCAGTCCCGGGACTAGCGGCACAGATACGCAGTATTTT	CASSPGTSGTDTQYF
TRBV10-1	NA	TRBJ2-3	NA	TGCGCCAGCAGTGAGTCTTGGGACAATCGGCAGTATTTT	CASSESWDNRQYF
TRBV10-3	NA	TRBJ1-6	NA	TGTGCCATCAGTGAGGGAGGGGTTGGATCACCCCTCCACTTT	CAISEGGVGSPLHF
TRBV7-2	NA	TRBJ2-3	NA	TGTGCCAGCAGCTTACAGGCCAGCACAGATACGCAGTATTTT	CASSLQASTDTQYF
TRBV18	NA	TRBJ1-5	TRBD1	TGTGCCAGCTCACCCGGACAGGGAACCGGGCCCCAGCATTTT	CASSPGQGTGPQHF
TRBV18	NA	TRBJ2-1	TRBD2	TGTGCCAGCTCACCCTCGACTAGCGGGGGATACAATGAGCAGTTCTTC	CASSPSTSGGYNEQFF
TRBV7-2	NA	TRBJ2-1	NA	TGTGCCAGCAGCTTCTCCGGGTCCGATGAGCAGTTCTTC	CASSFSGSDEQFF
TRBV28	NA	TRBJ1-5	NA	TGTGCCAGCAAGCCTCCACTTAGCAATCAGCCCCAGCATTTT	CASKPPLSNQPQHF
TRBV7-3	NA	TRBJ1-1	NA	TGTGCCAGCAGCCTAGGACAAGGAATGAACACTGAAGCTTTCTTT	CASSLGQGMNTEAFF
TRBV19	NA	TRBJ1-1	NA	TGTGCCAGTACCGGACAGAGCCACACTGAAGCTTTCTTT	CASTGQSHTEAFF
TRBV2	NA	TRBJ2-5	TRBD2	TGTGCCAGCAGCTCGGGACTAGCGGAAGAAGAGACCCAGTACTTC	CASSSGLAEEETQYF
TRBV7-6	NA	TRBJ2-1	NA	TGTGCCAGCAGCACCAGCCAGGGGCAAAATGACAATGAGCAGTTCTTC	CASSTSQGQNDNEQFF
TRBV4-2	NA	TRBJ1-1	TRBD1	TGTGCCAGCAGCACGACAGGGGGCGACACTGAAGCTTTCTTT	CASSTTGGDTEAFF
TRBV29-1	NA	TRBJ2-1	NA	TGCAGCGTTGCGTTAGGACTGAGGTACAATGAGCAGTTCTTC	CSVALGLRYNEQFF
TRBV5-1	NA	TRBJ2-1	TRBD2	TGCGCCAGCAGGGACCGGGTATGGTCTAGCGGGGTGGTTCGGGGTTCCTACAATGAGCAGTTCTTC	CASRDRVWSSGVVRGSYNEQFF
TRBV7-6	NA	TRBJ2-2	NA	TGTGCCAGCAGCTTAGGGGGGGAGAACACCGGGGAGCTGTTTTTT	CASSLGGENTGELFF
TRBV9	NA	TRBJ2-5	TRBD1	TGTGCCAGCAGCGTATGGACAGGGGTGGATGAGACCCAGTACTTC	CASSVWTGVDETQYF
TRBV6-6	once	TRBJ1-5	NA	TGTGCCAGCAGCCACAGGGACGAGAAATGGGGACAGCCCCAGCATTTT	CASSHRDEKWGQPQHF
TRBV9	NA	TRBJ2-2	TRBD2	TGTGCCAGCAGCGTAACGACTAGCGGGAGAGGGACCGGGGAGCTGTTTTTT	CASSVTTSGRGTGELFF
TRBV29-1	NA	TRBJ1-4	NA	TGCAGCGCTGGACAGCCTAATGAAAAACTGTTTTTT	CSAGQPNEKLFF
TRBV9	NA	TRBJ2-7	TRBD2	TGTGCCAGCAGCGTCGGGACTAGCGGGAGCGGGGAGCAGTACTTC	CASSVGTSGSGEQYF